This T cell receptor (beta chain) came from a study of identical twins. Notes on the study in general: Not following the same donors, the study drew its conclusions from cross-sectional statistical analysis.

About this clonotype itself: Its specificity is unknown. A junction end diverges from the germline sequence, so it may reflect a read error.

In germline, CDR1 is SGHVS, CDR2 FQNEAQ. The CDR3 covers 15 residues. TCRdb re-called the 5' RACE reads through MiXCR, storing one row per CDR3 protein. The table lists 600,000 to 850,000 distinct CDR3 sequences, about 20% of them singletons. The same data also contributed to another study, on T cells expressing NK-cell markers. That paper notes: Several of the donors carried dominant NKG2C+ clonotypes that took up roughly 1.0-8% of their CD8+ T cells. For several donors, these clonotypes were likewise the leading ones in the CD3+CD56-NKG2C+ fraction.

V and J are TRBV7-8 and TRBJ2-3; 7 bases line up with TRBD1. Sequenced material: PBMCs. The TCR was taken from a woman in her late teens or twenties in good health. CDR3 nucleotide sequence: TGTGCTAGCACCGCCGGGACAGCTTTCACAGATACGCAGTATTTT. Amino acids: CASTAGTAFTDTQYF.